The source of this TCR beta chain is a study of vaccination and CD4 T cells after COVID-19. Study details: SARS-CoV-2 PCR on nasal swabs had been positive for the convalescent patients; 8 or 9 were mild and one was severe. Post-vaccine sample collection happened at a median of about ten weeks after dose two, ranging 14 to 241. Study-wide findings and caveats: Only after vaccination were a median about 87% of convalescents' reactive clones seen.

Germline assignment: CDR1 SGHTA and CDR2 FQGTGA. J gave up 10 bases and V 5 bases, and 8 bases lay outside the gene matches. This CDR3 has 14 residues. To note about this clonotype: The antigen is unknown.

As to treatment: roughly 10-day PBMC culture with coronavirus spike peptide pools or control peptides (ViraFEST assay). Sequencing of cultured CD4+ T cell DNA used the Oncomine TCR Beta short-read assay. DNA came from CD4+ T cells after culture. MiXCR was run by TCRdb on the PCR reads, yielding one entry per CDR3 protein. The repertoire includes about 8,500 distinct CDR3 sequences, approximately 63% of them detected once, and 25% sits in the top ten. This clonotype was obtained from a human donor who had recovered from COVID-19. Sequencing was done on a sample of CD4+ T cells from blood, cultured in vitro. The chain carries TRBV7-3 and TRBJ1-6, with 7 bases matching TRBD1. The CDR3 sequence: CASSRGQSESPLHF. DNA for the CDR3: TGTGCCAGCAGCCGGGGACAGTCGGAATCACCCCTCCACTTT.